This T cell receptor beta chain was identified during a study of response to subunit inactivated influenza vaccine. In TCRdb, the RT-PCR reads were re-called with MiXCR into one record per CDR3 protein. The sample records fewer than 600,000 distinct CDR3 sequences, more than 7% being singletons. In this sample, this clonotype turned up many times. Its antigen is currently unknown. Overall study results and limits: Few new T cells, the authors suggested, are recruited by each seasonal influenza vaccination.

Germline V lookup: CDR1 SQVTM, CDR2 ANQGSEA. The V gene end was trimmed by 5 bases and the J gene end by 1 base; junction bases not matched to a gene: 1. This CDR3 has 12 amino acids. The rearrangement uses TRBV29-1 and TRBJ2-5; TRBD1 aligns across 7 bases. The sequences come from PBMCs from blood, collected less than 25 months after vaccination. This receptor was identified in a man aged 45-69 years who received an inactivated influenza vaccine. Here the CDR3 reads CSVRTGQETQYF. The CDR3 nucleotides are TGCAGCGTTCGGACAGGCCAAGAGACCCAGTACTTC.